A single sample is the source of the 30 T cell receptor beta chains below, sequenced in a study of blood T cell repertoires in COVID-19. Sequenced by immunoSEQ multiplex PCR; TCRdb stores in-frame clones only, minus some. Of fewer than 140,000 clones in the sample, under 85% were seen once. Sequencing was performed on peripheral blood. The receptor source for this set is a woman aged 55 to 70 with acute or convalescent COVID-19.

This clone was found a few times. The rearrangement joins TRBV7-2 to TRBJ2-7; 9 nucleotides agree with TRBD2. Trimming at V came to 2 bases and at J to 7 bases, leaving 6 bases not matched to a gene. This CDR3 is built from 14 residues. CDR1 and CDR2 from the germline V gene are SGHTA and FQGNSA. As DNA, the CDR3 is TGTGCCAGCAGCTTACAGGCGCGGGGGGGTGAGCAGTACTTC. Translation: CASSLQARGGEQYF.

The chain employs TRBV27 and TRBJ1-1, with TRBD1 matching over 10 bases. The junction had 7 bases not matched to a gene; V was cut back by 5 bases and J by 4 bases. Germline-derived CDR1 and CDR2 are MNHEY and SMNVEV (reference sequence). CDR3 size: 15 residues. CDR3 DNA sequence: TGTGCCAGCAGTCCGATGACAGGGGGCTCCACTGAAGCTTTCTTT. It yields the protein CASSPMTGGSTEAFF.

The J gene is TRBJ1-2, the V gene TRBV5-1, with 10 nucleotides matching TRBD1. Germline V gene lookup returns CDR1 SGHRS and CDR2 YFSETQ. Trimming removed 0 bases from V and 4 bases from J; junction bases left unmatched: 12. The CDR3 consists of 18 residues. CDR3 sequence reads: CASSLAVGTGVIGYGYTF. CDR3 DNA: TGCGCCAGCAGCTTGGCCGTCGGGACAGGGGTAATCGGCTATGGCTACACCTTC.

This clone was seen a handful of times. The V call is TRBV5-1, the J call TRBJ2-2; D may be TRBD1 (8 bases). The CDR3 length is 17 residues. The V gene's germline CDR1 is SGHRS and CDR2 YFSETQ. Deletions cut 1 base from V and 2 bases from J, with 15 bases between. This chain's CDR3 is CASSLRSGTGNTGELFF. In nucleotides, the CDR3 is TGCGCCAGCAGCTTGAGAAGCGGGACAGGTAACACCGGGGAGCTGTTTTTT. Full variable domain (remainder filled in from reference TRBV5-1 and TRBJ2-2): KAGVTQTPRYLIKTRGQQVTLSCSPISGHRSVSWYQQTPGQGLQFLFEYFSETQRNKGNFPGRFSGRQFSNSRSEMNVSTLELGDSALYLCASSLRSGTGNTGELFFGEGSRLTVL.

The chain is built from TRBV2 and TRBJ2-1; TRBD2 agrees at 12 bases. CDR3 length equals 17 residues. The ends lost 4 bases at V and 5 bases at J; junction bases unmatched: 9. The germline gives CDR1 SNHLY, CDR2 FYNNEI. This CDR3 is CASSASGGAATNNEQFF. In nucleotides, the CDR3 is TGTGCCAGCAGTGCTAGCGGGGGGGCGGCTACGAACAATGAGCAGTTCTTC. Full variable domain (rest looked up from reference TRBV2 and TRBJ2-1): EPEVTQTPSHQVTQMGQEVILRCVPISNHLYFYWYRQILGQKVEFLVSFYNNEISEKSEIFDDQFSVERPDGSNFTLKIRSTKLEDSAMYFCASSASGGAATNNEQFFGPGTRLTVL.

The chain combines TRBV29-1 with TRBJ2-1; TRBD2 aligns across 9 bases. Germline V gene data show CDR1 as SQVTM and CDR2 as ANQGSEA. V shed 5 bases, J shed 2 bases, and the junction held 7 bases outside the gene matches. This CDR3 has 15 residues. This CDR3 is CSVFSASGTYNEQFF. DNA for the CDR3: TGCAGCGTTTTTTCGGCTAGCGGGACCTACAATGAGCAGTTCTTC.

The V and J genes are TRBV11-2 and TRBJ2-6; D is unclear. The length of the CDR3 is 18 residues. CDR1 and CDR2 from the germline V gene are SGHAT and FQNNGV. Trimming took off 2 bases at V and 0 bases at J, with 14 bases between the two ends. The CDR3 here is CASSLFGTLFSGANVLTF. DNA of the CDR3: TGTGCCAGCAGCTTATTTGGCACGCTCTTCTCTGGGGCCAACGTCCTGACTTTC. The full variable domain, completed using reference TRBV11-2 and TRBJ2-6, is EAGVAQSPRYKIIEKRQSVAFWCNPISGHATLYWYQQILGQGPKLLIQFQNNGVVDDSQLPKDRFSAERLKGVDSTLKIQPAKLEDSAVYLCASSLFGTLFSGANVLTFGAGSRLTVL.

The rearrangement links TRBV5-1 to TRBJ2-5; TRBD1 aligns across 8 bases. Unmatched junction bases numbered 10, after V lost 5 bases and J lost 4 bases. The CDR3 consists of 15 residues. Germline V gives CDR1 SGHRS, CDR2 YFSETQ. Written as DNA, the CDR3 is TGCGCCAGCAGTAACCCAGGGACAGGCCTAGAGACCCAGTACTTC. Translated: CASSNPGTGLETQYF.

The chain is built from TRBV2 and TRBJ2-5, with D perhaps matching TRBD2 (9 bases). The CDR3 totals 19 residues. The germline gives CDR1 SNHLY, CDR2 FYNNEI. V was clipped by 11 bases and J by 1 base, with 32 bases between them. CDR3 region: CAVTGDRGYPSGTQETQYF. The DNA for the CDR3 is TGTGCCGTCACCGGAGACAGGGGTTACCCTAGCGGGACCCAAGAGACCCAGTACTTC.

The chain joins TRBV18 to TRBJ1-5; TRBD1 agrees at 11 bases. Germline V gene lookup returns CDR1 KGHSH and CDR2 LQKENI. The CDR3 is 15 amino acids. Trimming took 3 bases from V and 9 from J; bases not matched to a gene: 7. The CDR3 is CASSPGQGGHWPQHF. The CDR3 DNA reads TGTGCCAGCTCACCGGGACAGGGGGGGCATTGGCCCCAGCATTTT.

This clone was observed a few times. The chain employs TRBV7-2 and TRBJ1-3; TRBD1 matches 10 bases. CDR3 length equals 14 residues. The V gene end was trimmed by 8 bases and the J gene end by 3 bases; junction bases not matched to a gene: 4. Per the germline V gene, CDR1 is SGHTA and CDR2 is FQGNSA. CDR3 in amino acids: CASGGTGDGNTIYF. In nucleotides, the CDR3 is TGTGCCAGCGGTGGGACAGGGGATGGAAACACCATATATTTT.

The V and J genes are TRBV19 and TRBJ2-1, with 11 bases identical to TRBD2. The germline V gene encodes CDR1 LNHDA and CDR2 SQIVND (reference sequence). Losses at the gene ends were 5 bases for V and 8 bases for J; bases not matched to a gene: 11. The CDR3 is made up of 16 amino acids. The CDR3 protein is CASSWYLAGGGDEQFF. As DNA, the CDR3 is TGTGCCAGTAGTTGGTACCTAGCGGGGGGCGGCGATGAGCAGTTCTTC. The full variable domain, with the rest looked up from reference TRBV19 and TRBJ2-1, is DGGITQSPKYLFRKEGQNVTLSCEQNLNHDAMYWYRQDPGQGLRLIYYSQIVNDFQKGDIAEGYSVSREKKESFPLTVTSAQKNPTAFYLCASSWYLAGGGDEQFFGPGTRLTVL.

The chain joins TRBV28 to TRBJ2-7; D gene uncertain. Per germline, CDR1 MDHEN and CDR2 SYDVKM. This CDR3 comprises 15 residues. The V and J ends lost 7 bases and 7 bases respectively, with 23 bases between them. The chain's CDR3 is CASNTGGATDREQYF. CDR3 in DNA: TGTGCCAGCAATACGGGTGGAGCGACCGACCGAGAGCAGTACTTC.

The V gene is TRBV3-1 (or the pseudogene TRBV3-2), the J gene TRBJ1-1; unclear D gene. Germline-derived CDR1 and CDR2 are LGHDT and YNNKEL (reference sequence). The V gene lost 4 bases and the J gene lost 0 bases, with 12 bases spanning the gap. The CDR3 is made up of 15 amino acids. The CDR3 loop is CASSLRGGMNTEAFF. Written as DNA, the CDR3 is TGTGCCAGCAGCCTACGGGGAGGGATGAACACTGAAGCTTTCTTT.

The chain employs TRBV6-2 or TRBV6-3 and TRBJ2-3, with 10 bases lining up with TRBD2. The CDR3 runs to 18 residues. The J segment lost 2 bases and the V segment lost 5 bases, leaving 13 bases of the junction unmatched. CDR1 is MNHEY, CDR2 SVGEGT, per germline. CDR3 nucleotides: TGTGCCAGCAGTAAAATCCGGGGGCTAGCGGGAGACACAGATACGCAGTATTTT. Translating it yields CASSKIRGLAGDTDTQYF.

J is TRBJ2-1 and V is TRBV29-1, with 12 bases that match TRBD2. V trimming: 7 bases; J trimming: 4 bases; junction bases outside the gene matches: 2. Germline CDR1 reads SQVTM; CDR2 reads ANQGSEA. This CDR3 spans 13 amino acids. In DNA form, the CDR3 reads TGCAGCGGTCTAGCGGGGGGGTACAATGAGCAGTTCTTC. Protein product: CSGLAGGYNEQFF.

The CDR3 loop is CASSIPRQAPEAFF. Here the CDR3 DNA reads TGTGCCAGTAGTATCCCCAGGCAGGCCCCTGAAGCTTTCTTT. V usage is TRBV19 and J usage is TRBJ1-1; D gene ambiguous. The CDR3 runs 14 residues. The V and J ends lost 3 bases and 6 bases respectively, with 14 bases between them. Germline loops: CDR1 LNHDA, CDR2 SQIVND (reference sequence).

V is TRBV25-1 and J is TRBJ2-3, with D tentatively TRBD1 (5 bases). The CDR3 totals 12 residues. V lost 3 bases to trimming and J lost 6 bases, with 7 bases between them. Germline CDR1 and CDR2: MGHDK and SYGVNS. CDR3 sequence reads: CASSDSGDTQYF. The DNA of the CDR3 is TGTGCCAGCAGTGACTCAGGGGATACGCAGTATTTT.

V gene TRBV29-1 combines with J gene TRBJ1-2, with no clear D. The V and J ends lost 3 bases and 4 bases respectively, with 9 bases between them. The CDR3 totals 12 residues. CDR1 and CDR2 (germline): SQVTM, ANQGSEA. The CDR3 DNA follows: TGCAGCGTTGAGCTGAGCTTCTATGGCTACACCTTC. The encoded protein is CSVELSFYGYTF.

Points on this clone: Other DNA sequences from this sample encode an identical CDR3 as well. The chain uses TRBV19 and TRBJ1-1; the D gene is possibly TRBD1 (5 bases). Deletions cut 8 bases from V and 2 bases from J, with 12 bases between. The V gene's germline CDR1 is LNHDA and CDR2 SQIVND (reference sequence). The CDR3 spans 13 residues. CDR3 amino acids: CASSSDKNTEAFF. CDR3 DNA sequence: TGTGCCAGTTCCTCGGACAAAAACACTGAAGCTTTCTTT.

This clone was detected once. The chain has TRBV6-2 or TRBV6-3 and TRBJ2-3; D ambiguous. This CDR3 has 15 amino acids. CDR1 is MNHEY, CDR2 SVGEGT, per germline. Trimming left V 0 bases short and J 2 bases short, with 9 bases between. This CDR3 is CASSYSSQDTDTQYF. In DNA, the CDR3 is TGTGCCAGCAGTTACTCGTCCCAGGACACAGATACGCAGTATTTT.

The CDR3 loop is CASSRRVDAAGYTF. Here the CDR3 DNA reads TGCGCCAGCAGCCGACGGGTTGACGCTGCTGGCTACACCTTC. This chain connects TRBV4-1 to TRBJ1-2; D uncertain. V lost 4 bases and J lost 7, with 16 bases in between. The CDR3 length is 14 residues. CDR1 MGHRA and CDR2 YSYEKL come from the germline V gene.

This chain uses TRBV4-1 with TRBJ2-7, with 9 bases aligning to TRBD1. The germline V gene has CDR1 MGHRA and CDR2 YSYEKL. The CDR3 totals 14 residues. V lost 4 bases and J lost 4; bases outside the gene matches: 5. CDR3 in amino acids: CASSLGTGSYEQYF. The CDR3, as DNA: TGCGCCAGCAGCCTCGGGACAGGGTCTTACGAGCAGTACTTC.

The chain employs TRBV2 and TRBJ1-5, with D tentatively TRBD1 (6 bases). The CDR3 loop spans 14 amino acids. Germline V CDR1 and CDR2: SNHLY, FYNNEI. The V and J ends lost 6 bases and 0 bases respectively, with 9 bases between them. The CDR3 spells CASSGDNSNQPQHF. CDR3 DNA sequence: TGTGCCAGCAGCGGGGACAATAGCAATCAGCCCCAGCATTTT.

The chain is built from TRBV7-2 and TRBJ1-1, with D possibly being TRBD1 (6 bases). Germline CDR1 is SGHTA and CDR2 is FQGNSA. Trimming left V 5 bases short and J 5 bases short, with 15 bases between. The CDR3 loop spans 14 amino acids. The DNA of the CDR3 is TGTGCCAGCAGCGGGACATCCTGGGGGACTGAAGCTTTCTTT. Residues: CASSGTSWGTEAFF.

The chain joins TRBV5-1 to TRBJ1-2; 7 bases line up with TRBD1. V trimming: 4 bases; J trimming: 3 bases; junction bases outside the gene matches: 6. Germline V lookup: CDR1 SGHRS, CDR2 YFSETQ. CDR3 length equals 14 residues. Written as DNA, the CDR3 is TGCGCCAGCAGCCCACAGGGACAGTACTATGGCTACACCTTC. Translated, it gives CASSPQGQYYGYTF. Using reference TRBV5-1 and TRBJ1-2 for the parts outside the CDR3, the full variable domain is KAGVTQTPRYLIKTRGQQVTLSCSPISGHRSVSWYQQTPGQGLQFLFEYFSETQRNKGNFPGRFSGRQFSNSRSEMNVSTLELGDSALYLCASSPQGQYYGYTFGSGTRLTVV.

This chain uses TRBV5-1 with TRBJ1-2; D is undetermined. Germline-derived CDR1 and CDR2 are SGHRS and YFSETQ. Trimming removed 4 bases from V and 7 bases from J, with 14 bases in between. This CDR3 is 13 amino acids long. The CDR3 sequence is CASSRGEGSGYTF. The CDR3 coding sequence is TGCGCCAGCAGCCGCGGGGAGGGCTCTGGCTACACCTTC. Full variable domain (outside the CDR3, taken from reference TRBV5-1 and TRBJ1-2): KAGVTQTPRYLIKTRGQQVTLSCSPISGHRSVSWYQQTPGQGLQFLFEYFSETQRNKGNFPGRFSGRQFSNSRSEMNVSTLELGDSALYLCASSRGEGSGYTFGSGTRLTVV.

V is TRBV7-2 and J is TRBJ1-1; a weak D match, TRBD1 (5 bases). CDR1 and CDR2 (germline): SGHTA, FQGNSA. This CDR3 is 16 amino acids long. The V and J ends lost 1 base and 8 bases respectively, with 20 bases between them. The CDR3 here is CASSLVGTLGTGEAFF. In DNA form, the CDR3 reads TGTGCCAGCAGCTTAGTCGGGACTTTAGGGACCGGAGAAGCTTTCTTT.

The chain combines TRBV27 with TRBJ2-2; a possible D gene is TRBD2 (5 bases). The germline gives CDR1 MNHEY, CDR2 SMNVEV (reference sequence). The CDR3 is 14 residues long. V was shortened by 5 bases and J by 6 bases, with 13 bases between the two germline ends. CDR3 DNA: TGTGCCAGCAGTCCCCTAGCTTCGGCCGGGGAGCTGTTTTTT. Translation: CASSPLASAGELFF.

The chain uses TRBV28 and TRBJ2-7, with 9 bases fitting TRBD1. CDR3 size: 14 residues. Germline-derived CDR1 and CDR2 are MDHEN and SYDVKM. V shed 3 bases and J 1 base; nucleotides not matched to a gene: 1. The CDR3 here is CASSLGTGSYEQYF. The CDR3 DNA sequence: TGTGCCAGCAGTTTGGGGACAGGGTCCTACGAGCAGTACTTC.